Listed below are T cell receptor beta chains from one sample, sequenced in a study of cytomegalovirus exposure and HLA in healthy donors. Produced via immunoSEQ multiplex PCR; TCRdb's table is partial and in-frame only. The repertoire has more than 150,000 clones, around 84% of them found once; the top ten carry less than 2.5%. Sequencing was performed on PBMCs. These receptors all stem from a woman younger than 30 in good health and CMV-seronegative. The CDR3 runs from the conserved cysteine through the conserved F or W. The D gene is left open where the match is weak. Part of the rows lack a size; the others show once, few, many or a class for expanded clones.

-,TRBV2,TRBJ2-2,-,CASSIRRGGNTGELFF,TGTGCCAGCAGCATCAGGAGGGGTGGGAACACCGGGGAGCTGTTTTTT
once,TRBV4-2,TRBJ1-5,-,CASSQIGGGGQNQPQHF,TGTGCCAGCAGCCAGATCGGGGGAGGAGGGCAGAATCAGCCCCAGCATTTT
-,TRBV9,TRBJ2-7,-,CASSVGHNSYEQYF,TGTGCCAGCAGCGTAGGTCACAACTCCTACGAGCAGTACTTC
-,TRBV9,TRBJ1-1,TRBD1,CASSVATRGRPTEAFF,TGTGCCAGCAGCGTAGCTACGAGGGGGCGGCCCACTGAAGCTTTCTTT
-,TRBV19,TRBJ2-7,TRBD1,CASSRTGAIYEQYF,TGTGCCAGCAGTCGGACAGGGGCAATCTACGAGCAGTACTTC
-,TRBV18,TRBJ2-5,TRBD1,CASLGQGQETQYF,TGTGCCAGCTTGGGACAGGGGCAAGAGACCCAGTACTTC
-,TRBV5-1,TRBJ2-7,-,CASSSSGPSYEQYF,TGCGCCAGCAGCTCGTCAGGTCCGTCCTACGAGCAGTACTTC
-,TRBV7-3,TRBJ1-2,TRBD1,CASSEGTGGNGYTF,TGTGCCAGCAGCGAGGGGACAGGGGGCAACGGCTACACCTTC
-,TRBV7-9,TRBJ2-1,TRBD2,CASSFKLAGSWEQFF,TGTGCCAGCAGCTTTAAACTAGCGGGATCCTGGGAGCAGTTCTTC
-,TRBV10-3,TRBJ2-1,TRBD2,CAIRRESGRGEQFF,TGTGCCATCAGGCGTGAAAGCGGGAGGGGTGAGCAGTTCTTC
-,TRBV27,TRBJ2-7,-,CASRPDLEGHEQYF,TGTGCCAGCAGGCCCGACTTAGAGGGCCACGAGCAGTACTTC
-,TRBV5-4,TRBJ2-6,TRBD1,CASSLKYRDRASGANVLTF,TGTGCCAGCAGCTTGAAATACCGGGACAGAGCCTCTGGGGCCAACGTCCTGACTTTC
-,TRBV5-4,TRBJ2-7,-,CASSFWSAYEQYF,TGTGCCAGCAGCTTCTGGTCGGCCTACGAGCAGTACTTC
-,TRBV19,TRBJ1-5,-,CASSIRGNQPQHF,TGTGCCAGTAGTATACGCGGCAATCAGCCCCAGCATTTT
few,TRBV19,TRBJ1-2,-,CASSMGRRDYGYTF,TGTGCCAGTAGTATGGGGCGCAGGGACTATGGCTACACCTTC
few,TRBV29-1,TRBJ2-5,TRBD1,CSVGDRSETQYF,TGCAGCGTTGGGGACAGGTCAGAGACCCAGTACTTC
few,TRBV28,TRBJ2-7,-,CASSITTGLAYEQYF,TGTGCCAGCAGTATAACAACAGGGCTGGCCTACGAGCAGTACTTC
-,TRBV5-5,TRBJ1-5,-,CASSLGTNQPQHF,TGTGCCAGCAGCTTGGGAACTAATCAGCCCCAGCATTTT
once,TRBV7-2,TRBJ1-2,-,CASSVTRVPGYTF,TGTGCCAGCAGCGTTACCAGGGTCCCCGGCTACACCTTC
-,TRBV28,TRBJ1-3,-,CASKLRSGNTIYF,TGTGCCAGTAAACTCCGGTCTGGAAACACCATATATTTT
-,TRBV30,TRBJ2-7,TRBD1,CAWSGTGGYYEQYF,TGTGCCTGGAGTGGGACAGGGGGCTACTACGAGCAGTACTTC
-,TRBV15,TRBJ2-4,TRBD2,CATSTPPGGSIMIAKNIQYF,TGTGCCACCAGTACCCCCCCGGGAGGCTCTATCATGATAGCCAAAAACATTCAGTACTTC
-,TRBV9,TRBJ2-1,TRBD2,CASSPRSGVGGNEQFF,TGTGCCAGCAGCCCCCGTAGCGGGGTGGGTGGGAATGAGCAGTTCTTC
-,TRBV4-1,TRBJ2-7,-,CASSQVGFSLSSYEQYF,TGCGCCAGCAGCCAAGTGGGCTTTTCCCTAAGCTCCTACGAGCAGTACTTC
-,TRBV4-3,TRBJ1-4,TRBD1,CASSQDRLGGGEKLFF,TGCGCCAGCAGCCAAGATAGATTAGGGGGCGGCGAAAAACTGTTTTTT
few,TRBV11-1,TRBJ2-2,-,CASSLWRSGAGELFF,TGTGCCAGCAGCTTATGGAGGTCAGGGGCCGGGGAGCTGTTTTTT
-,TRBV19,TRBJ2-1,TRBD2,CASRGVTSGRDEQFF,TGTGCCAGTAGAGGCGTGACTAGCGGGAGAGATGAGCAGTTCTTC
-,TRBV28,TRBJ1-5,TRBD1,CASSFNRGSNQPQHF,TGTGCCAGCAGTTTTAACAGGGGAAGCAATCAGCCCCAGCATTTT
-,TRBV27,TRBJ1-4,-,CASRDRTTNEKLFF,TGTGCCAGTCGTGACAGAACAACTAATGAAAAACTGTTTTTT
-,TRBV9,TRBJ1-4,TRBD1,CASSGRDRFLFF,TGTGCCAGCAGCGGCCGGGACAGATTTCTGTTTTTT
-,TRBV7-3,TRBJ2-7,TRBD1,CASSPGTGNYEQYF,TGTGCCAGCAGCCCAGGGACAGGGAACTACGAGCAGTACTTC
-,TRBV14,TRBJ2-3,-,CASSSQGSTDTQYF,TGTGCCAGCAGCTCCCAGGGGAGCACAGATACGCAGTATTTT
-,TRBV27,TRBJ2-2,TRBD2,CASSRRGGNTGELFF,TGTGCCAGCAGCCGACGGGGGGGGAACACCGGGGAGCTGTTTTTT
-,TRBV13,TRBJ2-5,-,CASSLIETQYF,TGTGCCAGCAGCCTAATAGAGACCCAGTACTTC
once,TRBV7-3,TRBJ2-2,-,CASSPLGMGNTGELFF,TGTGCCAGCAGCCCACTAGGAATGGGAAACACCGGGGAGCTGTTTTTT
-,TRBV7-3,TRBJ2-2,-,CASSYTNTGELFF,TGTGCCAGCAGCTACACGAACACCGGGGAGCTGTTTTTT
-,TRBV7-9,TRBJ1-6,TRBD1,CASSPGTGYNSPLHF,TGTGCCAGCAGCCCCGGGACAGGCTATAATTCACCCCTCCACTTT
few,TRBV28,TRBJ2-7,-,CASSFQTVSYEQYF,TGTGCCAGCAGTTTCCAGACAGTCTCCTACGAGCAGTACTTC
few,TRBV11-2,TRBJ1-3,-,CASSLQGLPWF,TGTGCCAGCAGCTTACAGGGGCTACCCTGGTTT
-,TRBV4-3,TRBJ1-3,-,CASSQVLGAGNTIYF,TGCGCCAGCAGCCAAGTATTAGGGGCTGGAAACACCATATATTTT
-,TRBV19,TRBJ1-2,TRBD1,CASSPRTGGVWLYGYTF,TGTGCCAGTAGTCCCAGGACAGGTGGGGTATGGTTGTATGGCTACACCTTC
few,TRBV27,TRBJ2-7,TRBD2,CASSSAGGPEYF,TGTGCCAGCAGTTCGGCGGGGGGGCCAGAGTACTTC
-,TRBV28,TRBJ2-1,TRBD2,CASSLGLAGRSSYNEQFF,TGTGCCAGCAGTTTGGGACTAGCGGGAAGGAGCTCCTACAATGAGCAGTTCTTC
-,TRBV19,TRBJ1-4,TRBD1,CASRTGLLGKLFF,TGTGCCAGCCGGACAGGACTCCTGGGGAAACTGTTTTTT
-,TRBV28,TRBJ1-5,-,CASSLLGGGGNQPQHF,TGTGCCAGCAGTTTATTAGGGGGTGGGGGCAATCAGCCCCAGCATTTT
few,TRBV2,TRBJ1-2,-,CASRTDYGYTF,TGTGCCAGCCGGACAGACTATGGCTACACCTTC
-,TRBV10-3,TRBJ2-1,-,CASCPGVWGNEQFF,TGTGCCTCCTGTCCGGGGGTTTGGGGCAATGAGCAGTTCTTC
-,TRBV11-2,TRBJ2-7,TRBD2,CASSSTSGRSPEQYF,TGTGCCAGCAGCTCCACTAGCGGGAGGTCCCCCGAGCAGTACTTC
-,TRBV7-2,TRBJ2-7,-,CASSRVGAVEQYF,TGTGCCAGCAGCCGAGTTGGGGCGGTCGAGCAGTACTTC